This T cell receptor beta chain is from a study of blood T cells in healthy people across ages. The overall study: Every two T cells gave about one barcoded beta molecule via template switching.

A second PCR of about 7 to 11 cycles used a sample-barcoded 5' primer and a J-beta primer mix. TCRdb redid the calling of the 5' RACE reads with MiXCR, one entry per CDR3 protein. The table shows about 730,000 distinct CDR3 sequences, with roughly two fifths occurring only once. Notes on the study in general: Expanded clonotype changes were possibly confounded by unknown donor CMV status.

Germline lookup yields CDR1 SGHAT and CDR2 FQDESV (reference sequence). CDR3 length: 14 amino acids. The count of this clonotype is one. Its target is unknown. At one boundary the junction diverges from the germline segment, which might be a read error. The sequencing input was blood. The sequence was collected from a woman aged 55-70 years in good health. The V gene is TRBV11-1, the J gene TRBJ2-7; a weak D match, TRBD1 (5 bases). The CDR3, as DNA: TGTGTCAGCAGCTCTTCGACAGAACCCTACGAGCAGTACTTC. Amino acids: CVSSSSTEPYEQYF. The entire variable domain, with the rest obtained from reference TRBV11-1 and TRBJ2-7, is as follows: EAEVAQSPRYKITEKSQAVAFWCDPISGHATLYWYRQILGQGPELLVQFQDESVVDDSQLPKDRFSAERLKGVDSTLKIQPAELGDSAMYLCVSSSSTEPYEQYFGPGTRLTVT.